The 8 T cell receptor beta chains below were found in one sample sequenced in a study of T cells in Graves' hyperthyroidism and ophthalmopathy. RNA transcripts gave rise to amplified TCR beta CDR3 regions. RT-PCR in the first round (using the HTBI primer set) targeted the TCR CDR3. MiXCR, run by TCRdb on the multiplex PCR reads, gives a single entry per CDR3 protein. The profile shows 300,000 or so distinct CDR3 sequences, about 20% of them singletons. Sequences were obtained from blood. The receptors come from a woman between 45 and 65 years old with Graves' hyperthyroidism.

This clonotype showed up many times. The chain is built from TRBV5-6 and TRBJ2-7, with D possibly matching TRBD2 (6 bases). V lost 2 bases and J lost 4, with 13 bases in between. CDR1 is SGHDT and CDR2 is YYEEEE in the germline V gene. The CDR3 contains 14 residues. CDR3 coding DNA: TGTGCCAGCAGCTTAGTTGCGGGGCGGTACGAGCAGTACGTC. Protein sequence: CASSLVAGRYEQYV.

This clonotype has just a few counts. The rearrangement uses TRBV5-1 and TRBJ2-7; 10 bases map to TRBD1. Germline CDR1 and CDR2: SGHRS and YFSETQ. Trimming cost V 4 bases and J 4 bases; bases outside gene matches: 8. The CDR3 is 15 residues long. CDR3 residues: CASSTDPGQGYEQYF. The CDR3 region has the DNA TGCGCCAGCAGCACCGACCCGGGACAGGGGTACGAGCAGTACTTC.

The rearrangement links TRBV7-3 to TRBJ2-2; TRBD2 is a possible D gene (5 bases). The CDR3 length is 16 residues. The germline gives CDR1 SGHTA, CDR2 FQGTGA. V shed 5 bases and J shed 7 bases, with 20 bases lying between them. The CDR3 is CASSPKGPEVVGELFF. CDR3 bases: TGTGCCAGCAGCCCTAAAGGCCCGGAGGTGGTCGGGGAGCTGTTTTTT.

This clonotype was detected many times. The chain employs TRBV30 and TRBJ2-7, with TRBD2 matching 8 bases. After removal of 0 bases from V and 3 bases from J, the junction contained 1 base not matched to a gene. There are 13 residues in the CDR3. Germline CDR1 and CDR2: GTSNPN and SVGIG (reference sequence). The CDR3 here is CAWSVSGDYEQYV. CDR3 bases: TGTGCCTGGAGTGTTAGCGGGGACTACGAGCAGTACGTC.

The chain links TRBV6-5 to TRBJ1-1, with 8 positions matching TRBD1. CDR3 length equals 18 residues. V lost 0 bases and J lost 1; bases outside the gene matches: 10. The germline CDR1 and CDR2 sequences are MNHEY and SVGAGI. The CDR3: CASSYSYVSGTGNTEAFF. Here the CDR3 DNA reads TGTGCCAGCAGTTACTCGTATGTTAGCGGGACAGGGAACACTGAAGCTTTCTTT.

This clonotype came up a few times. CDR3 region: CASSFTGSSRAFF. CDR3 DNA: TGTGCCAGCAGCTTTACAGGGAGTTCAAGGGCTTTCTTT. The chain recombines TRBV7-2 with TRBJ1-1; a weak D match, TRBD1 (6 bases). V shed 3 bases and J shed 11 bases, with 16 bases lying between them. Looked up from germline, CDR1 is SGHTA and CDR2 is FQGNSA. The CDR3 has 13 amino acids.

V is TRBV20-1 and J is TRBJ2-1, with D hard to call. The CDR3 consists of 15 residues. V was pared by 6 bases and J by 0 bases, with 15 bases between. The germline V gene has CDR1 DFQATT and CDR2 SNEGSKA (reference sequence). CDR3 region: CSAASRESSYNEQFF. The DNA of the CDR3 is TGCAGTGCGGCCTCCCGCGAGAGCTCCTACAATGAGCAGTTCTTC.

V and J are TRBV12-3 or TRBV12-4 and TRBJ2-1; 8 nucleotides line up with TRBD2. V was clipped by 6 bases and J by 8 bases; unmatched bases: 21. This CDR3 is 18 amino acids long. CDR3 protein: CASSPPRWDRGGGYEQFF. The CDR3 DNA reads as TGTGCCAGCAGCCCTCCCCGTTGGGACCGGGGGGGCGGCTATGAGCAGTTCTTC.